Detailed here is one T cell receptor beta chain. Antigen: not known. The sample originates from a study of OX40 agonist ivuxolimab in advanced cancers. Study-wide context: Patients were treated with intravenous ivuxolimab, dosed at 0.01 to 10 mg/kg and infused every 2 weeks. Findings and caveats of the study: Expanded clones were, on average, more numerous in CD8+ T cells than in CD4+. Among the lowest levels of clonal expansion were found in partial responders at 0.1-3.0 mg/kg.

Trimming removed 1 base at V and 3 bases at J, with 7 bases between. The CDR3 spans 13 residues. Germline CDR1 is SGHAT and CDR2 is FQNNGV. Clones were read by immunoSEQ multiplex PCR, and TCRdb kept only the in-frame ones, dropping some. The sample has about 26,000 clones; about 82% are singletons. The material sequenced was CD4+ or CD8+ T cells sorted from blood, taken in a trial of the OX40 agonist ivuxolimab. The genes are TRBV11-2 and TRBJ2-7; no definite D call. The sequence derives from an adult with an advanced solid tumor such as melanoma, head and neck, liver or kidney cancer. The CDR3 reads CASSLGRVYEQYF. DNA for the CDR3: TGTGCCAGCAGCTTAGGACGGGTCTACGAGCAGTACTTC.